Reported below is one TCR beta chain. The germline CDR1 and CDR2 sequences are SGHTA and FQGNSA. CDR3 length equals 14 residues. The V and J ends lost 5 bases and 8 bases respectively, with 18 bases between them. This entry comes from a study of blood T cell repertoires in COVID-19. Sequencing used immunoSEQ multiplex PCR; TCRdb keeps in-frame clones, though not all of them. The sample has 200,000 or so clones; around 83% are singletons. The chain carries TRBV7-2 and TRBJ1-2; possibly TRBD1 for D (5 bases). Sequences were obtained from PBMCs or T cells enriched from blood (not recorded which). This TCR was recovered from a woman aged 40 to 50 with acute COVID-19. The CDR3 here is CASSPNGGAGGYTF. The CDR3 DNA reads as TGTGCCAGCAGCCCCAATGGAGGGGCGGGGGGCTACACCTTC.